The clone carrying this T cell receptor (beta chain) came up once. Its antigen is unidentified. Measured with immunoSEQ multiplex PCR; TCRdb has only the in-frame clones, and not every one. Found here are more than 35,000 clones, 76% of them singletons; the top ten hold approximately 15%. The CDR3 has 14 amino acids. Trimming cost V 2 bases and J 4 bases, with 10 bases left between them. The V gene's germline CDR1 is MNHNY and CDR2 SVGAGI (reference sequence). The data originate from a study of PD-1 blockade in classical Hodgkin lymphoma. About the research overall: Patients got intravenous nivolumab 3 mg/kg every 2 weeks.

Findings of the study overall: The baseline diversity of complete responders showed similarity to that of newly diagnosed patients. Among the patients, those starting nivolumab under 1 year after ASCT were excluded. Newly diagnosed patients were said to have less baseline TCR diversity than healthy donors did.

Every patient was affected by relapse after autologous stem cell transplantation, while exposure to brentuximab vedotin was not uniform. The chain links TRBV6-6 to TRBJ2-3, with D unclear. The starting material was peripheral blood mononuclear cells (PBMCs), obtained before the second cycle of nivolumab. This TCR was sampled from a human donor with classical Hodgkin lymphoma. The DNA for the CDR3 is TGTGCCAGCAGTTACGGGGTAAAGGCAGATACGCAGTATTTT. The encoded protein is CASSYGVKADTQYF.